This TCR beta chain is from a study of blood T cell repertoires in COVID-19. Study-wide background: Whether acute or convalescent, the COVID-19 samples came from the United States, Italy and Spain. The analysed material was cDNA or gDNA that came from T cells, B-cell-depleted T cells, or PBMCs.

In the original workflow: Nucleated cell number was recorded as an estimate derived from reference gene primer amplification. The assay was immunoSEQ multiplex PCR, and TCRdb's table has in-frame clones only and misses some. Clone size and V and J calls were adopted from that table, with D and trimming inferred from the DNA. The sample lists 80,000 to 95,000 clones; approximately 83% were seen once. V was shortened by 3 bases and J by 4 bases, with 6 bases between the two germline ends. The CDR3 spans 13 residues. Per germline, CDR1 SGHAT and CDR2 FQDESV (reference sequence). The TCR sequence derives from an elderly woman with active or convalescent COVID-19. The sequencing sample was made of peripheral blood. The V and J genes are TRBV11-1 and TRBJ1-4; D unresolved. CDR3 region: CASSLGDNEKLFF. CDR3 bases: TGTGCCAGCAGCTTGGGAGATAATGAAAAACTGTTTTTT.